These 5 T cell receptor beta chains originate from one sample sequenced in a study of CD8+CD57+ T cells in acquired aplastic anemia (dated by TCRdb to 2016 to 2019). The sequencing machine was an Illumina HiSeq 2000. Profiling of TCR beta VDJ combinations and CDR3 sequences used genomic DNA as the template. In TCRdb, the public reads were trimmed at Q25 with fastp and aligned with MiXCR, with productive beta chains retained. Rows with one shared CDR3 protein collapse into an entry with the most common genes and DNA. The sample profile shows 150,000 to 200,000 distinct CDR3 sequences; approximately 60% of them were found once. About 48% of the sample is in the top ten clones. The sequenced sample consisted of sorted CD4+, CD8+, or CD8+CD57+ T cells (not recorded which) from PBMCs. The receptors stem from a human donor in good health.

In its sample, this clonotype was seen once. The J gene is TRBJ2-7, the V gene TRBV7-6; 11 bases fit TRBD2. From germline, CDR1 is SGHVS and CDR2 FNYEAQ. Losses at the gene ends were 5 bases for V and 3 bases for J; bases not matched to a gene: 6. CDR3 length: 15 residues. CDR3 sequence reads: CASSPTSGSFYEQYF. CDR3 coding DNA: TGTGCCAGCAGCCCCACTAGCGGGAGCTTCTACGAGCAGTACTTC.

The rearrangement uses TRBV20-1 and TRBJ2-5; D might be TRBD2 (5 bases). The CDR3 sequence is 13 residues long. V lost 2 bases and J lost 2, with 9 bases in between. Looked up from germline, CDR1 is DFQATT and CDR2 is SNEGSKA (reference sequence). The CDR3 sequence is CSARTGVQETQYF. The CDR3 DNA is TGCAGTGCTAGAACCGGGGTTCAAGAGACCCAGTACTTC.

The chain is built from TRBV5-4 and TRBJ2-5; D ambiguous. V lost 5 bases to trimming and J lost 2 bases, with 10 bases between them. Germline V CDR1 and CDR2: SGHNT, YYREEE (reference sequence). This CDR3 region has 13 residues. CDR3 in DNA: TGTGCCAGCAGTTTTCGAGCGCAAGAGACCCAGTACTTC. Protein: CASSFRAQETQYF.

The CDR3 nucleotides read TGTGCCACCGGACAGGGACTGATTGGGCAGCCCCAGCATTTT. Translated, it gives CATGQGLIGQPQHF. The rearrangement links TRBV10-3 to TRBJ1-5; 8 bases align to TRBD1. Germline V gene data show CDR1 as ENHRY and CDR2 as SYGVKD. The ends lost 10 bases at V and 7 bases at J; junction bases unmatched: 12. This CDR3 is built from 14 residues.

This clonotype was recorded at least ten times. The DNA is left out, because the CDR3 cannot be placed on it with certainty; the CDR3 is given as TCRdb lists it. The V call is TRBV5-8, the J call TRBJ2-7; the table's D gene call, TRBD1, was not cross checked with the DNA. CDR1 and CDR2 from the germline V gene are SGHTS and YDEGEE. The CDR3 region is 21 residues in length, termini included. The chain's CDR3 is CASSFYICSARDRRSSYEQYF.